These 20 T cell receptor beta chains came from one sample sequenced in a study of Tregs in tolerant kidney transplant recipients. TCRdb keeps only in-frame clones here, not all; method: immunoSEQ multiplex PCR. Here the sample spans fewer than 40,000 clones, about four fifths being singletons. No cognate antigen is known for these TCRs. Sequenced input: Tregs from blood cultured with allogeneic cells. The source of these receptors is a human donor in good health.

V and J are TRBV6-6 and TRBJ1-2; 8 bases fit TRBD1. Germline loops: CDR1 MNHNY, CDR2 SVGAGI (reference sequence). The CDR3 sequence is 15 residues long. The J segment lost 4 bases and the V segment lost 2 bases, leaving 6 bases of the junction unmatched. The CDR3, as DNA: TGTGCCAGCAGTTACCTTGCAGGGGGCGGCTATGGCTACACCTTC. Translated, it gives CASSYLAGGGYGYTF.

This chain connects TRBV10-3 to TRBJ1-5, with a possible D match to TRBD1 (5 bases). CDR3 size: 15 residues. Germline CDR1 is ENHRY and CDR2 is SYGVKD. Trimming removed 0 bases from V and 11 bases from J, with 17 bases in between. This chain's CDR3 is CAISESLGPRGTQHF. The CDR3 region has the DNA TGTGCCATCAGTGAGTCCTTGGGGCCCCGAGGGACCCAGCATTTT.

This rearrangement joins TRBV7-6 to TRBJ2-5; 8 bases are shared with TRBD1. The length of the CDR3 is 14 residues. Germline-derived CDR1 and CDR2 are SGHVS and FNYEAQ. Losses at the gene ends were 4 bases for V and 2 bases for J; bases not matched to a gene: 3. The CDR3 region has the DNA TGTGCCAGCAGCTCATGGACAGGGCAAGAGACCCAGTACTTC. Protein product: CASSSWTGQETQYF. The whole variable domain, filled in from reference TRBV7-6 and TRBJ2-5, reads GAGVSQSPRYKVTKRGQDVALRCDPISGHVSLYWYRQALGQGPEFLTYFNYEAQQDKSGLPNDRFSAERPEGSISTLTIQRTEQRDSAMYRCASSSWTGQETQYFGPGTRLLVL.

The chain combines TRBV6-6 with TRBJ1-1; TRBD1 matches at 7 bases. The germline V gene encodes CDR1 MNHNY and CDR2 SVGAGI (reference sequence). The CDR3 has 13 residues. J lost 4 bases, V lost 7 bases, and 6 bases had no gene match. The CDR3 nucleotides are TGTGCCAGCAATCGACAGGGCGGCACTGAAGCTTTCTTT. Amino acid sequence: CASNRQGGTEAFF.

The chain joins TRBV5-6 to TRBJ2-5, with a tentative D call TRBD2 (6 bases). The CDR3 has 14 residues. The V and J ends lost 6 bases and 1 base respectively, with 13 bases between them. Looked up from germline, CDR1 is SGHDT and CDR2 is YYEEEE. The CDR3 sequence: CASTVLGGQETQYF. The CDR3 bases are TGTGCCAGCACCGTCCTGGGGGGCCAAGAGACCCAGTACTTC.

The chain uses TRBV6-5 and TRBJ2-7, with 9 bases lining up with TRBD2. The CDR3 extends over 14 amino acids. With 6 bases clipped from V and 3 bases from J, the junction kept 6 bases outside the gene matches. Germline CDR1 and CDR2: MNHEY and SVGAGI. The CDR3: CASRSAGGVYEQYF. The CDR3 DNA sequence: TGTGCCAGCAGGTCGGCGGGGGGGGTCTACGAGCAGTACTTC.

The chain recombines TRBV5-6 with TRBJ2-1; D gene unclear. Germline V gene lookup returns CDR1 SGHDT and CDR2 YYEEEE. This CDR3 has 16 amino acids. V was clipped by 0 bases and J by 2 bases, with 12 bases between them. The DNA of the CDR3 is TGTGCCAGCAGCTTGGCCCCCCGCTCTACCTACAATGAGCAGTTCTTC. This translates into CASSLAPRSTYNEQFF.

The V gene is TRBV11-1, the J gene TRBJ2-3; D is possibly TRBD2 (5 bases). The CDR3 spans 16 residues. CDR1 is SGHAT and CDR2 is FQDESV in the germline V gene (reference sequence). The germline V and J ends were trimmed by 5 bases and 2 bases, with 17 bases remaining between them. As DNA, the CDR3 is TGTGCCAGCAGCGCCGGACTCTCGCGGGCCACAGATACGCAGTATTTT. It translates to CASSAGLSRATDTQYF.

In its sample, this clone was seen once. The chain links TRBV6-1 to TRBJ2-3; the match to TRBD1 covers 8 bases. Germline values: CDR1 MNHNS, CDR2 SASEGT. With V trimmed by 1 base and J by 3 bases, 21 bases remained unmatched. This CDR3 has 21 residues. CDR3 sequence reads: CASSEGRWQGAATGATDTQYF. The DNA for the CDR3 is TGTGCCAGCAGTGAAGGGAGGTGGCAGGGGGCAGCAACAGGCGCTACAGATACGCAGTATTTT.

This rearrangement joins TRBV18 to TRBJ1-5, with D unresolved. The CDR3 is 13 residues long. Trimming left V 5 bases short and J 4 bases short, with 9 bases between. CDR1 is KGHSH and CDR2 is LQKENI in the germline V gene. CDR3 nucleotides: TGTGCCAGCTCAGCGGGCGTGAATCAGCCCCAGCATTTT. This translates into CASSAGVNQPQHF.

The chain combines TRBV5-1 with TRBJ1-1; TRBD1 matches at 7 bases. Per germline, CDR1 SGHRS and CDR2 YFSETQ. The trim removed 3 bases at V and 0 bases at J, leaving 5 bases unmatched. The CDR3 has 15 amino acids. DNA of the CDR3: TGCGCCAGCAGCTGGGGACAGTCAATGAACACTGAAGCTTTCTTT. It yields the protein CASSWGQSMNTEAFF.

The chain has TRBV7-2 and TRBJ2-2; D perhaps matches TRBD2 (5 bases). V shed 1 base and J shed 4 bases, with 7 bases lying between them. Germline CDR1 and CDR2: SGHTA and FQGNSA. The CDR3 consists of 14 residues. Here the CDR3 reads CASSLGTFTGELFF. CDR3 sequence (DNA): TGTGCCAGCAGCTTAGGGACTTTCACCGGGGAGCTGTTTTTT.

This clone was observed a few times. The V gene is TRBV6-5, the J gene TRBJ2-3, with D perhaps matching TRBD1 or TRBD2 (5 bases each). V was cut by 6 bases and J by 1 base, with 14 bases left in between. The CDR3 is 15 amino acids. Germline-derived CDR1 and CDR2 are MNHEY and SVGAGI. The CDR3 DNA is TGTGCCAGCAGACCCCCCCGGGACCGCACAGATACGCAGTATTTT. Translation: CASRPPRDRTDTQYF.

The chain has TRBV5-4 and TRBJ2-3; 15 nucleotides match TRBD2. V was pared by 4 bases and J by 4 bases, with 4 bases of the junction left unmatched. This CDR3 has 16 amino acids. CDR1 is SGHNT, CDR2 YYREEE, per germline (reference sequence). CDR3 coding DNA: TGTGCCAGCAGCATGGGACTAGCGGGAGGAGCAGATACGCAGTATTTT. Encoded protein: CASSMGLAGGADTQYF.

The chain uses TRBV2 and TRBJ1-6, with 11 positions matching TRBD1. The V gene's germline CDR1 is SNHLY and CDR2 FYNNEI. The CDR3 covers 15 residues. V lost 8 bases, J lost 13 bases, and 13 bases stayed unmatched. CDR3 nucleotide sequence: TGTGCCAGCCTCCAGGACAGGGGGCGCGAAGTTCCCCTCCACTTT. This codes for CASLQDRGREVPLHF.

This chain joins TRBV29-1 and TRBJ2-1, with 7 bases identical to TRBD1. CDR3 size: 11 residues. Trimming cost V 5 bases and J 9 bases; bases outside gene matches: 4. Germline values: CDR1 SQVTM, CDR2 ANQGSEA. DNA of the CDR3: TGCAGCGTTACAGGGGCAGGTGAGCAGTTCTTC. This encodes CSVTGAGEQFF.

The V call is TRBV18, the J call TRBJ2-6; D possibly corresponds to TRBD2 (5 bases). The length of the CDR3 is 21 residues. From germline, CDR1 is KGHSH and CDR2 LQKENI. V was shortened by 0 bases and J by 2 bases, with 23 bases between the two germline ends. CDR3 region: CASSPPPGPGELKPGANVLTF. The CDR3 DNA is TGTGCCAGCTCACCACCTCCCGGCCCCGGGGAACTTAAACCTGGGGCCAACGTCCTGACTTTC.

V usage is TRBV7-9 and J usage is TRBJ1-5; the match to TRBD1 covers 7 bases. The CDR3 contains 19 residues. Germline CDR1 SEHNR, CDR2 FQNEAQ (reference sequence). V gave up 5 bases and J gave up 5 bases; unmatched junction bases: 21. Here the CDR3 reads CASSLRTPRQGFQHQPQHF. In nucleotides, the CDR3 is TGTGCCAGCAGCCTACGCACCCCACGACAGGGCTTCCAACATCAGCCCCAGCATTTT.

This clone was seen only a few times. The rearrangement links TRBV7-9 to TRBJ1-2, with a weak D call TRBD1 (6 bases). CDR1 is SEHNR and CDR2 is FQNEAQ in the germline V gene (reference sequence). Trimming cost V 1 base and J 9 bases, with 9 bases left between them. This CDR3 is built from 12 residues. This CDR3 is CASSLVGGRYTF. The CDR3 DNA is TGTGCCAGCAGCTTAGTCGGGGGGCGCTACACCTTC.

The chain employs TRBV19 and TRBJ1-5, with TRBD1 matching 7 bases. V dropped 6 bases and J dropped 6; count of bases not matched to a gene: 5. Looked up from germline, CDR1 is LNHDA and CDR2 is SQIVND (reference sequence). This CDR3 is built from 13 residues. The CDR3 is CASRPTGTQPQHF. DNA of the CDR3: TGTGCCAGTAGACCGACAGGGACTCAGCCCCAGCATTTT.